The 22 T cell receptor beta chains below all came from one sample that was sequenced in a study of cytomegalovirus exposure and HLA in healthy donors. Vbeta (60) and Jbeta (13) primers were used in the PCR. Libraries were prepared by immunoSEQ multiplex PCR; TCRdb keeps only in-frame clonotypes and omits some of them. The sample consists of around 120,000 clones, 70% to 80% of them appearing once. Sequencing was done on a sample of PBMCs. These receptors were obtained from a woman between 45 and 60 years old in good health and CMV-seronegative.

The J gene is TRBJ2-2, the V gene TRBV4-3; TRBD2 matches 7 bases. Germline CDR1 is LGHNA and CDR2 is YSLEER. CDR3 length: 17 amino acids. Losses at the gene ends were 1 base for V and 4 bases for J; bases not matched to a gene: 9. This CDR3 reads CASSQGPSGRATGELFF. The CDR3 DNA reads TGCGCCAGCAGCCAAGGTCCTAGCGGCAGAGCCACCGGGGAGCTGTTTTTT.

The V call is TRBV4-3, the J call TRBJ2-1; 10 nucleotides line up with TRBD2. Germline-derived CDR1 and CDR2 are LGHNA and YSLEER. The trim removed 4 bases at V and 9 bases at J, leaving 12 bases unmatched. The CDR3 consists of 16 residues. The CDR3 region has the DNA TGCGCCAGCAGCCCCCAAATCACTAGCGGGATAACTGAGCAGTTCTTC. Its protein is CASSPQITSGITEQFF.

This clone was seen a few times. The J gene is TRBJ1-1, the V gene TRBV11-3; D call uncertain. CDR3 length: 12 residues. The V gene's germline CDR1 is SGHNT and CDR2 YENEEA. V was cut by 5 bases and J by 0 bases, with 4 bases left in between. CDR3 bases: TGTGCCAGCAGCCGTATGAACACTGAAGCTTTCTTT. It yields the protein CASSRMNTEAFF.

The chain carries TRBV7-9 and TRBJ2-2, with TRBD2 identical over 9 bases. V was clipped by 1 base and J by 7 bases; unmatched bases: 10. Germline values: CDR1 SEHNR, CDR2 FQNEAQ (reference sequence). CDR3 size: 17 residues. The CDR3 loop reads CASSLDLAGFRDGELFF. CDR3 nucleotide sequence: TGTGCCAGCAGCTTAGACCTAGCGGGATTTCGGGACGGGGAGCTGTTTTTT.

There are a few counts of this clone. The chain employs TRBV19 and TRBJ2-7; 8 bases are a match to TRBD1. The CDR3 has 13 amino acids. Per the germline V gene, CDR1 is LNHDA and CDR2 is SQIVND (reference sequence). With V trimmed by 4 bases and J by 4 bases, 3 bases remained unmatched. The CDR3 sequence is CASSTTGGYEQYF. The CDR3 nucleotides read TGTGCCAGTAGTACAACAGGGGGGTACGAGCAGTACTTC. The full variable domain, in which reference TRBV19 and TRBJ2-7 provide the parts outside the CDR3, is DGGITQSPKYLFRKEGQNVTLSCEQNLNHDAMYWYRQDPGQGLRLIYYSQIVNDFQKGDIAEGYSVSREKKESFPLTVTSAQKNPTAFYLCASSTTGGYEQYFGPGTRLTVT.

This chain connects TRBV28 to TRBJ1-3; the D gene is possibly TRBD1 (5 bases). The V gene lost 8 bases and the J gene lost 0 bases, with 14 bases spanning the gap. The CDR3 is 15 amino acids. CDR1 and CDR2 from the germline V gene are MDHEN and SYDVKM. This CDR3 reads CASRPGGDSGNTIYF. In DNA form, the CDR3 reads TGTGCCAGCCGTCCGGGGGGAGACTCTGGAAACACCATATATTTT.

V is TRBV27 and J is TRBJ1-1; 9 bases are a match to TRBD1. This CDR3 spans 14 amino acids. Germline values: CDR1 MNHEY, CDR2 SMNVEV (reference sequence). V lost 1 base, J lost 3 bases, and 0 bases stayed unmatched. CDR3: CASSLWDRDTEAFF. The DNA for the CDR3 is TGTGCCAGCAGTTTATGGGACAGGGACACTGAAGCTTTCTTT.

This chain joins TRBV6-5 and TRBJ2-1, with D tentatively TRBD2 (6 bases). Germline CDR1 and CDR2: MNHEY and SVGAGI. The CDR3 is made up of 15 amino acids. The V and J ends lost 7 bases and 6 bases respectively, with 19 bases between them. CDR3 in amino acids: CASNEIADIGNEQFF. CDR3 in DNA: TGTGCCAGCAATGAGATAGCGGACATAGGCAATGAGCAGTTCTTC.

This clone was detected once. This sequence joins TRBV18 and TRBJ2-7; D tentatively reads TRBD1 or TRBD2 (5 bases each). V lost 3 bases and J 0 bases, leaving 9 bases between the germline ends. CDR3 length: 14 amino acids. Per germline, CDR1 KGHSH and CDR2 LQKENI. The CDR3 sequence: CASSPRGDSYEQYV. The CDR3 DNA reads TGTGCCAGCTCACCCCGAGGGGACTCCTACGAGCAGTACGTC.

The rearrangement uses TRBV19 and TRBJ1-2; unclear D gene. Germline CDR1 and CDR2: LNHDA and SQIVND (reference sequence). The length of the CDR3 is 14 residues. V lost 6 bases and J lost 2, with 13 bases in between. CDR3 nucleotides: TGTGCCAGTAGGCCGGGAATCGCGAACTATGGCTACACCTTC. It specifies CASRPGIANYGYTF.

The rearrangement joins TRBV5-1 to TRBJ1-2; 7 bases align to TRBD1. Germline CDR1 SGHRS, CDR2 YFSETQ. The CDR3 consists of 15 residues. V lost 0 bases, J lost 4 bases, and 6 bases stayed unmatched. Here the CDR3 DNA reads TGCGCCAGCAGCTTGGACGGGGACAGACTCTATGGCTACACCTTC. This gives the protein CASSLDGDRLYGYTF.

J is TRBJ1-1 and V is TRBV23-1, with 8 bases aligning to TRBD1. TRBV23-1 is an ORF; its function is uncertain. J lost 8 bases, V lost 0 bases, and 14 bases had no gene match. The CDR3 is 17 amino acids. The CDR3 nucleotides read TGCGCCAGCAGTCAATCAATTCAGGGGGCGCCGAGATTGGAAGCTTTCTTT. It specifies CASSQSIQGAPRLEAFF.

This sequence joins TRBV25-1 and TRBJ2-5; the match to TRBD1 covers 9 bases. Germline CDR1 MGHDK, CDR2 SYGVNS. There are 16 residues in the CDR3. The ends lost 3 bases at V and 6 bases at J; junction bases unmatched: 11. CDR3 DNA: TGTGCCAGCAGTGATTTGCCGGGACAGGGTTTGCAGACCCAGTACTTC. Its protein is CASSDLPGQGLQTQYF.

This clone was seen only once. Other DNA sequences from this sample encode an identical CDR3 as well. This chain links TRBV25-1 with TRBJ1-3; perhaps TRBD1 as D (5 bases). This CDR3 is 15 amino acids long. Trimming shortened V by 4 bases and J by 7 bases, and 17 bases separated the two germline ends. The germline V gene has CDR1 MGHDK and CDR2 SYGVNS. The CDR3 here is CASSANQISGNTIYF. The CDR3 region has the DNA TGTGCCAGCAGTGCTAACCAAATTTCAGGGAACACCATATATTTT.

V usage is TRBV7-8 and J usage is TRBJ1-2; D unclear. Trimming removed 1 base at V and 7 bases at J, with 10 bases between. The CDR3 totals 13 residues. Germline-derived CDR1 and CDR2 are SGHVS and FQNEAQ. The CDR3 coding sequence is TGTGCCAGCAGCTTAGGGTGGGAGAGTGGCTACACCTTC. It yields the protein CASSLGWESGYTF.

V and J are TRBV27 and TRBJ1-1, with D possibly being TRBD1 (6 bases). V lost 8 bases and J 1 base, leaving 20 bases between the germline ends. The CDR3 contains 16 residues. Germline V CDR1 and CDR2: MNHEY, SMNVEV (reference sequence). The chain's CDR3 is CASLRWGGFSNTEAFF. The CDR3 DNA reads TGTGCCAGCCTCCGATGGGGGGGCTTCTCGAACACTGAAGCTTTCTTT.

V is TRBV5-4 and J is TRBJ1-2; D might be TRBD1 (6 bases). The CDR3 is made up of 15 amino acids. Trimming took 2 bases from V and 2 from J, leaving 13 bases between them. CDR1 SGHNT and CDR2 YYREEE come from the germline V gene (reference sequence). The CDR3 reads CASSLFHRENYGYTF. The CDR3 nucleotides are TGTGCCAGCAGCTTATTCCACAGGGAGAACTATGGCTACACCTTC.

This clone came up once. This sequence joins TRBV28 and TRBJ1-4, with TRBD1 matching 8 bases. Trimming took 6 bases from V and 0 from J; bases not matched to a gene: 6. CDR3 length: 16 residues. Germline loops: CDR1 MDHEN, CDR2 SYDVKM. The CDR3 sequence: CASRTGEATTNEKLFF. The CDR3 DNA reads TGTGCCAGCAGGACAGGGGAAGCGACAACTAATGAAAAACTGTTTTTT.

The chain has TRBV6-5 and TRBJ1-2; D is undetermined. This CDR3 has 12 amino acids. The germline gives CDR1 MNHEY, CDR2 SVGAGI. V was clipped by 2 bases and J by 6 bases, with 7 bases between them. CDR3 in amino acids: CASSYSRDGYTF. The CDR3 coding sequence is TGTGCCAGCAGTTACAGTCGGGATGGCTACACCTTC.

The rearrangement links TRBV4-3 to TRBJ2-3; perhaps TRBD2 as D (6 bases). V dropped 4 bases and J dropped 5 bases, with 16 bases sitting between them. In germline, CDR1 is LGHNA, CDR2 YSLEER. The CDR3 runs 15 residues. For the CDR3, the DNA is TGCGCCAGCAGCCCCGGGACTCTCCCCGGAGATACGCAGTATTTT. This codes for CASSPGTLPGDTQYF.

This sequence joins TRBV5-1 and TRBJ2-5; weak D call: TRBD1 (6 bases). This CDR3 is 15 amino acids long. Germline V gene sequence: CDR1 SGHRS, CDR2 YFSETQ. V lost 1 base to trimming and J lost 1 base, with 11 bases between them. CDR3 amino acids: CASSLRGTSQETQYF. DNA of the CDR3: TGCGCCAGCAGCTTGAGGGGGACAAGCCAAGAGACCCAGTACTTC.

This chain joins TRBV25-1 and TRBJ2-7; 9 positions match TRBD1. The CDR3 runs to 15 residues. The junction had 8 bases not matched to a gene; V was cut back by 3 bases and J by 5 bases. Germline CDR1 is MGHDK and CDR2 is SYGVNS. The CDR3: CASSDTGTGSHEQYF. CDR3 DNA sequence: TGTGCCAGCAGTGACACCGGGACAGGGTCCCACGAGCAGTACTTC.